What follows are 11 T cell receptor beta chains derived from one specimen sequenced in a study of OX40 agonist ivuxolimab in advanced cancers. The library was built by means of the immunoSEQ multiplex PCR assay. This is the immuneACCESS table as TCRdb keeps it, with only in-frame sequences that have V and J called. A part of the clones is gone; compared with another copy, unresolved V genes explain less than half, and the rest is unexplained. For this sample the table gives fewer than 90,000 clones, of which about 90% were detected only once. About 1.7% of the sample is held by the ten biggest clonotypes. The sequences come from CD4+ or CD8+ T cells sorted from blood, collected in a trial of the OX40 agonist ivuxolimab. These receptors all come from an adult with an advanced solid tumor such as melanoma, head and neck, liver or kidney cancer.

V is TRBV28 and J is TRBJ2-7, with 8 bases that match TRBD1. The germline CDR1 and CDR2 sequences are MDHEN and SYDVKM. V trimming: 2 bases; J trimming: 6 bases; junction bases outside the gene matches: 6. The CDR3 is made up of 14 amino acids. The CDR3 nucleotides read TGTGCCAGCAGTTTAAGTGACAGGGGTACCGAGCAGTACTTC. It yields the protein CASSLSDRGTEQYF. Combining the CDR3 with reference TRBV28 and TRBJ2-7 gives the whole variable domain DVKVTQSSRYLVKRTGEKVFLECVQDMDHENMFWYRQDPGLGLRLIYFSYDVKMKEKGDIPEGYSVSREKKERFSLILESASTNQTSMYLCASSLSDRGTEQYFGPGTRLTVT.

The chain employs TRBV11-2 and TRBJ2-7; D tentatively reads TRBD1 or TRBD2 (5 bases each). V lost 6 bases and J lost 0, with 12 bases in between. The CDR3 runs to 14 residues. The germline CDR1 and CDR2 sequences are SGHAT and FQNNGV. CDR3: CASRKGTSSYEQYF. CDR3 DNA: TGTGCCAGCAGGAAGGGGACGAGCTCCTACGAGCAGTACTTC.

This chain joins TRBV2 and TRBJ1-1, with 8 bases matching TRBD1. The V and J ends lost 6 bases and 1 base, in that order; junction bases with no gene match: 7. Looked up from germline, CDR1 is SNHLY and CDR2 is FYNNEI. This CDR3 is 15 amino acids long. The CDR3 region has the DNA TGTGCCAGCAGGGGGGGGACAGGAAGGAACACTGAAGCTTTCTTT. Residues: CASRGGTGRNTEAFF.

The chain uses TRBV28 and TRBJ1-5, with D hard to call. Germline CDR1 MDHEN, CDR2 SYDVKM. V lost 1 base to trimming and J lost 6 bases, with 10 bases between them. The CDR3 length is 14 residues. Here the CDR3 reads CASSLLSGLQPQHF. The CDR3 region has the DNA TGTGCCAGCAGTTTATTATCCGGCCTTCAGCCCCAGCATTTT. The full variable domain, completed using reference TRBV28 and TRBJ1-5, is DVKVTQSSRYLVKRTGEKVFLECVQDMDHENMFWYRQDPGLGLRLIYFSYDVKMKEKGDIPEGYSVSREKKERFSLILESASTNQTSMYLCASSLLSGLQPQHFGDGTRLSIL.

The chain has TRBV28 and TRBJ2-7; D is unclear. This CDR3 region has 12 residues. Trimming removed 8 bases from V and 4 bases from J, with 12 bases in between. Germline loops: CDR1 MDHEN, CDR2 SYDVKM. The CDR3 DNA is TGTGCCAGCTCCACCAGTCTGTACGAGCAGTACTTC. It specifies CASSTSLYEQYF.

The rearrangement uses TRBV19 and TRBJ1-1, with D maybe TRBD1 (6 bases). V dropped 6 bases and J dropped 0 bases, with 11 bases sitting between them. Germline assignment: CDR1 LNHDA and CDR2 SQIVND (reference sequence). The CDR3 has 14 residues. The CDR3 DNA sequence: TGTGCCAGTAGGCAACAGGGACTGAACACTGAAGCTTTCTTT. This encodes CASRQQGLNTEAFF. The variable domain in full, completed from reference TRBV19 and TRBJ1-1, reads DGGITQSPKYLFRKEGQNVTLSCEQNLNHDAMYWYRQDPGQGLRLIYYSQIVNDFQKGDIAEGYSVSREKKESFPLTVTSAQKNPTAFYLCASRQQGLNTEAFFGQGTRLTVV.

The rearrangement joins TRBV28 to TRBJ2-2; 8 bases fit TRBD2. Germline V gives CDR1 MDHEN, CDR2 SYDVKM. The ends lost 1 base at V and 0 bases at J; junction bases unmatched: 10. The CDR3 has 19 residues. CDR3 protein: CASSLLSPTGRANTGELFF. As DNA, the CDR3 is TGTGCCAGCAGTTTATTATCGCCGACCGGGAGGGCGAACACCGGGGAGCTGTTTTTT.

The V gene is TRBV6-5, the J gene TRBJ1-2, with unresolved D. CDR3 size: 13 residues. V lost 6 bases and J 4 bases, leaving 12 bases between the germline ends. Germline V gives CDR1 MNHEY, CDR2 SVGAGI. CDR3: CASSDWGGYGYTF. The DNA of the CDR3 is TGTGCCAGCAGCGACTGGGGTGGCTATGGCTACACCTTC.

This chain uses TRBV28 with TRBJ1-5; D unclear. Trimming took 5 bases from V and 6 from J, leaving 8 bases between them. The CDR3 has 12 amino acids. Germline assignment: CDR1 MDHEN and CDR2 SYDVKM. CDR3 in amino acids: CASSTRSQPQHF. As DNA, the CDR3 is TGTGCCAGCAGTACTCGGTCTCAGCCCCAGCATTTT.

The chain employs TRBV5-1 and TRBJ2-7, with 7 bases aligning to TRBD2. This CDR3 comprises 17 residues. J was trimmed by 3 bases and V by 4 bases; bases with no gene match: 16. Germline values: CDR1 SGHRS, CDR2 YFSETQ. The CDR3 nucleotides read TGCGCCAGCAGCCTTTATTCCCCATGGGGGGGTGGCTACGAGCAGTACTTC. This gives the protein CASSLYSPWGGGYEQYF.

V usage is TRBV19 and J usage is TRBJ1-2, with D perhaps matching TRBD1 (5 bases). Looked up from germline, CDR1 is LNHDA and CDR2 is SQIVND (reference sequence). This CDR3 comprises 13 residues. The germline V and J ends were trimmed by 5 bases and 2 bases, with 9 bases remaining between them. CDR3 region: CASSLGPNYGYTF. The CDR3 region has the DNA TGTGCCAGTAGTTTGGGACCCAACTATGGCTACACCTTC. Drawing the rest from reference TRBV19 and TRBJ1-2, the complete variable domain is DGGITQSPKYLFRKEGQNVTLSCEQNLNHDAMYWYRQDPGQGLRLIYYSQIVNDFQKGDIAEGYSVSREKKESFPLTVTSAQKNPTAFYLCASSLGPNYGYTFGSGTRLTVV.